What follows is one TCR beta chain and its context. Its matching antigen is unknown. Profiled with immunoSEQ multiplex PCR; TCRdb holds only in-frame clones, not every one. The sample comprises fewer than 50,000 clones, more than 85% of which are singletons, and 4.4% rests with the top ten. Germline values: CDR1 SGDLS, CDR2 YYNGEE. The CDR3 spans 18 residues. The V segment lost 4 bases and the J segment 0 bases; nucleotides outside the gene matches: 11. These data originate in a study of graft-versus-host responses after intestinal transplantation. Turning to the study itself: Multivisceral, liver-intestinal, or isolated intestinal transplants were given to recipients. Each recipient received anti-thymocyte globulin induction, then tacrolimus and steroids for approximately three years. General study findings and limits: Graft-donor T cell macrochimerism in patients accompanied high graft-versus-host to host-versus-graft clonal ratios in allografts.

The rearrangement joins TRBV9 to TRBJ2-7; 12 bases align to TRBD1. Material: PBMCs, obtained 524 days after transplant. The sequence was obtained from a human patient who received an intestinal transplant, so some T cells may come from the graft donor. The CDR3 nucleotides are TGTGCCAGCAGCCCCGGGACAGGGGGCGCGAGGAGCTCCTACGAGCAGTACTTC. Its translation: CASSPGTGGARSSYEQYF.